The 13 T cell receptor beta chains below all came from one sample that was sequenced in a study of radiotherapy plus CTLA-4 blockade in lung cancer. The repertoire was sequenced with immunoSEQ multiplex PCR; TCRdb's copy has only in-frame clones and lacks some. The sample consists of about 39,000 clones, 75% to 85% of them appearing once. Material: peripheral blood, obtained from a patient treated with radiotherapy plus ipilimumab. The receptors were sampled from a human donor with non-small cell lung cancer that progressed on radiotherapy plus ipilimumab.

The chain is built from TRBV6-1 and TRBJ2-1; TRBD2 matches 7 bases. V was clipped by 2 bases and J by 5 bases; unmatched bases: 3. The CDR3 is 14 amino acids. From germline, CDR1 is MNHNS and CDR2 SASEGT. CDR3 nucleotides: TGTGCCAGCAGTGAACTAGCGGCTAACAATGAGCAGTTCTTC. Protein sequence: CASSELAANNEQFF.

V is TRBV4-1 and J is TRBJ1-5; 9 bases align to TRBD1. The V gene end was trimmed by 7 bases and the J gene end by 2 bases; junction bases not matched to a gene: 18. The CDR3 is made up of 19 amino acids. CDR1 MGHRA and CDR2 YSYEKL come from the germline V gene. CDR3 sequence (DNA): TGCGCCAGCACCCCCGCCGGACAGGGGCGGCTTTGGGGCAATCAGCCCCAGCATTTT. Amino acid sequence: CASTPAGQGRLWGNQPQHF.

This clone was counted a single time. The rearrangement joins TRBV5-1 to TRBJ2-3; 7 bases match TRBD2. This CDR3 region has 16 residues. Germline loops: CDR1 SGHRS, CDR2 YFSETQ. The ends lost 5 bases at V and 0 bases at J; junction bases unmatched: 9. The CDR3 coding sequence is TGCGCCAGCAGGCCGGCCGGCGGGGGTAGCACAGATACGCAGTATTTT. Its protein product is CASRPAGGGSTDTQYF.

The chain is built from TRBV6-1 and TRBJ2-1; D gene uncertain. Per germline, CDR1 MNHNS and CDR2 SASEGT. Deletions cut 7 bases from V and 7 bases from J, with 11 bases between. The CDR3 is 12 amino acids. The CDR3 sequence is CASMRQVNEQFF. CDR3 bases: TGTGCCAGCATGCGTCAGGTAAATGAGCAGTTCTTC.

This chain links TRBV6-1 with TRBJ1-2; no clear D. Germline V gene lookup returns CDR1 MNHNS and CDR2 SASEGT. CDR3 length: 12 residues. Trimming pared 7 bases from V and 8 bases from J, leaving 14 bases between. DNA for the CDR3: TGTGCCAGCACACGAAGCGCCGGGGGCTACACCTTC. Its protein product is CASTRSAGGYTF.

CDR3 protein: CASSSFSGNTIYF. As DNA, the CDR3 is TGCGCCAGCAGCTCCTTCTCTGGAAACACCATATATTTT. The chain combines TRBV5-1 with TRBJ1-3; D is undetermined. Between the trimmed V and J ends, which lost 3 bases and 0 bases, there was a span of 4 bases. This CDR3 spans 13 amino acids. Germline loops: CDR1 SGHRS, CDR2 YFSETQ.

The chain recombines TRBV19 with TRBJ2-3; 11 bases are a match to TRBD2. Per the germline V gene, CDR1 is LNHDA and CDR2 is SQIVND (reference sequence). V dropped 1 base and J dropped 1; count of bases not matched to a gene: 19. The CDR3 runs to 22 residues. The CDR3 nucleotides read TGTGCCAGTAGTATAGTCATATCCCCGACTAGCGGGGACCGATACTGCACAGATACGCAGTATTTT. This translates into CASSIVISPTSGDRYCTDTQYF.

The count of this clone is one. This chain uses TRBV2 with TRBJ1-2; D remains ambiguous. Germline values: CDR1 SNHLY, CDR2 FYNNEI. The CDR3 consists of 10 residues. V was trimmed by 6 bases and J by 7 bases, leaving 6 bases between them. DNA of the CDR3: TGTGCCAGCAGCGAGAGTGGCTACACCTTC. Protein: CASSESGYTF.

The chain has TRBV27 and TRBJ2-5; maybe TRBD1 (5 bases). The J call is in doubt because the DNA end fits TRBJ2-7 better. The germline CDR1 and CDR2 sequences are MNHEY and SMNVEV (reference sequence). This CDR3 spans 13 amino acids. CDR3 in amino acids: CASSSTDSYEQYF. In DNA, the CDR3 is TGTGCCAGCAGTTCGACAGACTCCTACGAGCAGTACTTC.

The chain uses TRBV27 and TRBJ2-3; 7 bases line up with TRBD2. Trimming cost V 7 bases and J 1 base; bases outside gene matches: 5. The germline V gene encodes CDR1 MNHEY and CDR2 SMNVEV (reference sequence). The CDR3 has 14 amino acids. This chain's CDR3 is CASKPLAGTDTQYF. In nucleotides, the CDR3 is TGTGCCAGCAAACCTCTAGCGGGCACAGATACGCAGTATTTT.

The rearrangement uses TRBV27 and TRBJ1-5; 7 bases line up with TRBD1. Germline V gene lookup returns CDR1 MNHEY and CDR2 SMNVEV (reference sequence). This CDR3 spans 16 amino acids. The junction had 11 bases not matched to a gene; V was cut back by 6 bases and J by 3 bases. CDR3 sequence: CASRRMTGLNNQPQHF. Here the CDR3 DNA reads TGTGCCAGCAGACGAATGACAGGGCTGAACAATCAGCCCCAGCATTTT.

This clone was seen a handful of times. J is TRBJ1-1 and V is TRBV1. TRBV1 is a pseudogene segment. CDR3 length: 12 residues. The CDR3 reads CTSGGWDTEAFF. The CDR3 DNA sequence: TGCACCAGCGGGGGGTGGGACACTGAAGCTTTCTTT.

This chain links TRBV27 with TRBJ1-2; weak D call: TRBD1 (6 bases). V lost 6 bases and J 1 base, leaving 15 bases between the germline ends. Per germline, CDR1 MNHEY and CDR2 SMNVEV (reference sequence). CDR3 size: 15 residues. As DNA, the CDR3 is TGTGCCAGCAGGCCAGGACAGATCGGTAACTATGGCTACACCTTC. Its translation: CASRPGQIGNYGYTF.